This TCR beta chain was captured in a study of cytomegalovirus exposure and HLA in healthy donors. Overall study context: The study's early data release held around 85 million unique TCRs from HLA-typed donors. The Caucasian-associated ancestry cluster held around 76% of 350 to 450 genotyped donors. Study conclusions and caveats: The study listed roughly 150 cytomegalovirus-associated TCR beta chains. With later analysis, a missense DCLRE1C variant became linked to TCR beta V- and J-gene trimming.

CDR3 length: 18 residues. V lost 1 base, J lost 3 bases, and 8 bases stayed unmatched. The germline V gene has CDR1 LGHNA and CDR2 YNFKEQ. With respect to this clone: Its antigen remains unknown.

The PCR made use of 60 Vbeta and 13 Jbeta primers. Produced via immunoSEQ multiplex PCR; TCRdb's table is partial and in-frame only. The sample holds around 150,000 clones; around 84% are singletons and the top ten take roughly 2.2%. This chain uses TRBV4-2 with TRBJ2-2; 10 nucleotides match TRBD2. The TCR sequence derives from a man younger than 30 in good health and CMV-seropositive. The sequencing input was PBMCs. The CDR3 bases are TGTGCCAGCAGCCAAGCGACTTTAGCGGGGGGTGACACCGGGGAGCTGTTTTTT. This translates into CASSQATLAGGDTGELFF.